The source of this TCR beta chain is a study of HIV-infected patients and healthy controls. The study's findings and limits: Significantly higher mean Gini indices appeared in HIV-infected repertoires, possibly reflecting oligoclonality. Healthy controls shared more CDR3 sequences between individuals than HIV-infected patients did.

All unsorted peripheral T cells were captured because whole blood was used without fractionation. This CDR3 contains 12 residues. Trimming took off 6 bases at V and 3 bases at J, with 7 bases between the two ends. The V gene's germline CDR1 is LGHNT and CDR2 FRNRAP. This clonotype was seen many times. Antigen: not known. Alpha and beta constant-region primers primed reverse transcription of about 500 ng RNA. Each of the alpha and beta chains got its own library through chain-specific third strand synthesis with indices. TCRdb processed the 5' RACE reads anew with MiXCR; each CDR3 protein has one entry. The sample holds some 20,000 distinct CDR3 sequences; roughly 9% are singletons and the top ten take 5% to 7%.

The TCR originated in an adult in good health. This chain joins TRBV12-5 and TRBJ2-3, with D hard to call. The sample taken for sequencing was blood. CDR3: CASGRGTDTQYF. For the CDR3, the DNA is TGTGCTAGTGGGAGAGGAACAGATACGCAGTATTTT.